This T cell receptor beta chain appears in the sequencing data of a study of blood T cell repertoires in COVID-19. Looking at the study overall: Sites in the United States, Italy and Spain provided acute and convalescent COVID-19 samples. Sample material is recorded as cDNA or gDNA derived from T cells, B-cell-depleted T cells, or PBMCs.

In assigning cohorts, the study relied on participant-reported clinical history. Before being deemed recovered, Cohort 3 donors had two negative PCRs, clearance, or symptom resolution. This clone was counted a single time. The table came from immunoSEQ multiplex PCR; TCRdb's copy has only in-frame clones and leaves some out. The sample lists about 210,000 clones; 80% to 90% were seen once. V lost 0 bases to trimming and J lost 1 base; unmatched junction nucleotides: 4. The CDR3 contains 18 residues. V and J are TRBV5-3 and TRBJ2-6, with 10 positions matching TRBD1. TRBV5-3 is marked as an open reading frame, function uncertain. This sequence originates from a man in his forties who had recovered from COVID-19. The specimen was PBMCs or T cells enriched from blood (not recorded which). The CDR3 sequence: CARSLGQGAWSGANVLTF. The CDR3 nucleotides are TGTGCCAGAAGCTTGGGACAGGGGGCTTGGTCTGGGGCCAACGTCCTGACTTTC.